These 28 T cell receptor beta chains were sequenced from one sample in a study of vaccination and CD4 T cells after COVID-19. Their cognate antigens are unknown. Cultured CD4+ T cell DNA was sequenced using the Oncomine TCR Beta short-read assay. TCRdb passed the PCR reads through MiXCR, listing each CDR3 protein once. Among roughly 20,000 distinct CDR3 sequences, around 68% were seen once, and the ten largest hold 20% to 25%. The treatment denotes: 10-day PBMC culture with coronavirus spike peptide pools or control peptides (ViraFEST assay). The material sequenced was CD4+ T cells from blood, cultured in vitro, taken before SARS-CoV-2 vaccination. The origin of the receptors is a human donor who received a COVID-19 vaccine.

The V call is TRBV19, the J call TRBJ2-3; D is tentatively TRBD1 or TRBD2 (5 bases each). CDR1 is LNHDA and CDR2 is SQIVND in the germline V gene (reference sequence). The CDR3 extends over 14 amino acids. Deletions cut 4 bases from V and 2 bases from J, with 10 bases between. CDR3 sequence reads: CASSRGEFTDTQYF. For the CDR3, the DNA is TGTGCCAGTAGTAGAGGGGAGTTCACAGATACGCAGTATTTT.

The chain employs TRBV19 and TRBJ2-3; 8 nucleotides agree with TRBD2. Germline CDR1 and CDR2: LNHDA and SQIVND (reference sequence). CDR3 length: 17 residues. V gave up 3 bases and J gave up 1 base; unmatched junction bases: 9. The CDR3 here is CASSIENSGDGTDTQYF. As DNA, the CDR3 is TGTGCCAGTAGTATTGAGAATAGCGGGGATGGCACAGATACGCAGTATTTT.

The V and J genes are TRBV7-9 and TRBJ1-1; TRBD1 is a possible D gene (6 bases). CDR3 length: 15 amino acids. V lost 5 bases and J 11 bases, leaving 24 bases between the germline ends. The germline gives CDR1 SEHNR, CDR2 FQNEAQ (reference sequence). CDR3 loop: CASSQGQDGLILAFF. In nucleotides, the CDR3 is TGTGCCAGCAGCCAGGGGCAGGACGGCCTTATCCTCGCTTTCTTT.

The chain carries TRBV21-1 and TRBJ1-2. TRBV21-1 is flagged as a pseudogene. The CDR3 is made up of 18 amino acids. CDR3 bases: TGTGCCAGCAGCCACCTACTATTCTTAAGGTGGCAGGGAGGTGGCTACACCTTC. Protein: CASSHLLFLRWQGGGYTF.

V is TRBV20-1 and J is TRBJ2-3; weak D call: TRBD2 (6 bases). CDR3 length equals 11 residues. The V gene's germline CDR1 is DFQATT and CDR2 SNEGSKA (reference sequence). The CDR3 spells CATRRTDTQYF. Written as DNA, the CDR3 is TGCGCGACTAGAAGGACAGATACGCAGTATTTT.

Here the CDR3 reads CASSGTGNARRSPLHF. In nucleotides, the CDR3 is TGTGCCAGCAGTGGTACGGGGAACGCACGGAGGTCACCCCTCCACTTT. The gene calls are TRBV5-4 and TRBJ1-6; unclear D gene. V lost 5 bases, J lost 10 bases, and 22 bases lay in between. The CDR3 contains 16 residues. Looked up from germline, CDR1 is SGHNT and CDR2 is YYREEE (reference sequence).

The V call is TRBV6-4, the J call TRBJ2-1; 9 bases agree with TRBD1. V lost 5 bases, J lost 7 bases, and 12 bases stayed unmatched. This CDR3 is 16 amino acids long. Germline V gene sequence: CDR1 MRHNA, CDR2 SNTAGT. CDR3 loop: CASSSTGTGLSNEQFF. The CDR3 DNA sequence: TGTGCCAGCAGTTCGACCGGGACAGGGTTAAGTAATGAGCAGTTCTTC.

This clonotype showed up just a few times. The CDR3, as DNA: TGTGCCAGCAGCGTAGAGGCTTATCCTACAGATACGCAGTATTTT. It encodes CASSVEAYPTDTQYF. The chain recombines TRBV9 with TRBJ2-3, with unresolved D. Trimming took 0 bases from V and 3 from J, leaving 11 bases between them. The CDR3 has 15 amino acids. Germline V gene lookup returns CDR1 SGDLS and CDR2 YYNGEE.

The chain uses TRBV7-9 and TRBJ1-2; TRBD1 aligns across 8 bases. Germline CDR1 reads SEHNR; CDR2 reads FQNEAQ (reference sequence). This CDR3 has 15 residues. V lost 0 bases and J lost 8; bases outside the gene matches: 8. The CDR3 here is CASSLAQGALGGYTF. In DNA, the CDR3 is TGTGCCAGCAGCTTAGCCCAGGGGGCCTTGGGGGGCTACACCTTC.

This clonotype was seen only a few times. The chain links TRBV20-1 to TRBJ2-5; maybe TRBD1 (6 bases). With 0 bases removed from V and 0 bases from J, the gap between germline ends came to 20 bases. Germline CDR1 and CDR2: DFQATT and SNEGSKA (reference sequence). CDR3 size: 18 residues. CDR3 nucleotide sequence: TGCAGTGCTAGAGATCGGCGCGCGAACAGGGCGTACCAAGAGACCCAGTACTTC. Its protein product is CSARDRRANRAYQETQYF.

This rearrangement joins TRBV14 to TRBJ2-5, with TRBD1 identical over 9 bases. CDR3 size: 14 residues. V trimming: 1 base; J trimming: 4 bases; junction bases outside the gene matches: 1. Per the germline V gene, CDR1 is SGHDN and CDR2 is FVKESK. CDR3 sequence reads: CASSQVGQGETQYF. CDR3 coding DNA: TGTGCCAGCAGCCAAGTGGGACAGGGAGAGACCCAGTACTTC.

The chain is built from TRBV10-3 and TRBJ1-6, with 7 bases matching TRBD1. V lost 6 bases and J lost 6; bases outside the gene matches: 5. The CDR3 loop spans 14 amino acids. Germline V gives CDR1 ENHRY, CDR2 SYGVKD. This CDR3 is CAISSGGGNSPLHF. Here the CDR3 DNA reads TGTGCCATCAGCTCAGGGGGAGGTAATTCACCCCTCCACTTT.

This chain links TRBV20-1 with TRBJ1-2; the D is unclear. This CDR3 is built from 12 residues. CDR1 is DFQATT and CDR2 is SNEGSKA in the germline V gene (reference sequence). Trimming shortened V by 2 bases and J by 8 bases, and 12 bases separated the two germline ends. CDR3 region: CSARIGPKGYTF. The CDR3 DNA reads TGCAGTGCTAGAATAGGGCCGAAAGGCTACACCTTC.

The CDR3 sequence is CAISVEGGMNTEAFF. CDR3 sequence (DNA): TGTGCCATCAGTGTAGAGGGGGGGATGAACACTGAAGCTTTCTTT. The chain joins TRBV10-3 to TRBJ1-1, with D tentatively TRBD1 (6 bases). The CDR3 contains 15 residues. CDR1 is ENHRY, CDR2 SYGVKD, per germline. The V gene lost 4 bases and the J gene lost 0 bases, with 12 bases spanning the gap.

The chain combines TRBV20-1 with TRBJ1-2; D remains unclear. V lost 5 bases and J lost 2, with 18 bases in between. The germline gives CDR1 DFQATT, CDR2 SNEGSKA (reference sequence). CDR3 length: 15 residues. For the CDR3, the DNA is TGCAGTGCTGACCCAGATGAGGACGTGAACTATGGCTACACCTTC. Protein sequence: CSADPDEDVNYGYTF.

The CDR3 DNA reads TGTGCCAGCAGCTCAGGCCGCCCGGATGCTTTCTTT. Protein: CASSSGRPDAFF. The V call is TRBV7-9, the J call TRBJ1-1; unclear D gene. This CDR3 is 12 amino acids long. The V gene's germline CDR1 is SEHNR and CDR2 FQNEAQ (reference sequence). V lost 4 bases and J lost 11, with 14 bases in between.

The CDR3: CSGTRGSGNTIYF. CDR3 nucleotides: TGCAGTGGCACCAGGGGGTCAGGAAACACCATATATTTT. The genes are TRBV20-1 and TRBJ1-3; 7 bases agree with TRBD1. V shed 7 bases and J 4 bases; nucleotides not matched to a gene: 7. This CDR3 region has 13 residues. Germline lookup yields CDR1 DFQATT and CDR2 SNEGSKA (reference sequence).

The chain has TRBV28 and TRBJ1-1; possible D gene TRBD1, 5 bases. This CDR3 comprises 13 residues. V lost 8 bases and J 4 bases, leaving 14 bases between the germline ends. Germline V CDR1 and CDR2: MDHEN, SYDVKM. This CDR3 is CASAAAGVTEAFF. The CDR3 DNA is TGTGCCAGCGCCGCGGCGGGGGTCACTGAAGCTTTCTTT.

This rearrangement joins TRBV15 to TRBJ1-1, with 7 bases matching TRBD1. V lost 11 bases to trimming and J lost 0 bases; unmatched junction nucleotides: 6. This CDR3 is built from 13 residues. Germline loops: CDR1 LNHNV, CDR2 YYDKDF (reference sequence). CDR3 region: CASTGDMNTEAFF. The CDR3 DNA sequence: TGTGCCTCAACAGGGGATATGAACACTGAAGCTTTCTTT.

The rearrangement uses TRBV7-9 and TRBJ1-2; 7 nucleotides align to TRBD1. The germline CDR1 and CDR2 sequences are SEHNR and FQNEAQ (reference sequence). The CDR3 consists of 12 residues. V lost 5 bases to trimming and J lost 5 bases; unmatched junction nucleotides: 2. The CDR3 reads CASSRTGYGYTF. CDR3 DNA sequence: TGTGCCAGCAGCCGGACAGGTTATGGCTACACCTTC. The whole variable domain, filled in from reference TRBV7-9 and TRBJ1-2, reads DTGVSQNPRHKITKRGQNVTFRCDPISEHNRLYWYRQTLGQGPEFLTYFQNEAQLEKSRLLSDRFSAERPKGSFSTLEIQRTEQGDSAMYLCASSRTGYGYTFGSGTRLTVV.

This chain uses TRBV5-1 with TRBJ1-1, with D possibly being TRBD1 (5 bases). CDR3 size: 15 residues. The V gene's germline CDR1 is SGHRS and CDR2 YFSETQ. Trimming cost V 4 bases and J 1 base, with 14 bases left between them. The DNA of the CDR3 is TGCGCCAGCAGCGGGGGTGGGGCAGGGAACACTGAAGCTTTCTTT. Protein sequence: CASSGGGAGNTEAFF.

The chain recombines TRBV14 with TRBJ1-1; TRBD1 matches at 7 bases. The CDR3 covers 14 residues. V shed 6 bases, J shed 1 base, and the junction held 5 bases outside the gene matches. Germline CDR1 SGHDN, CDR2 FVKESK. CDR3 in amino acids: CASRPTGTNTEAFF. Here the CDR3 DNA reads TGTGCCAGCAGACCGACAGGGACGAACACTGAAGCTTTCTTT.

The rearrangement joins TRBV24-1 to TRBJ1-5, with TRBD1 matching over 7 bases. Germline CDR1 and CDR2: KGHDR and SFDVKD. CDR3 length equals 13 residues. The trim removed 6 bases at V and 10 bases at J, leaving 8 bases unmatched. This chain's CDR3 is CATSSTGERPQHF. Here the CDR3 DNA reads TGTGCCACCAGTTCAACAGGGGAGAGACCCCAGCATTTT.

This chain links TRBV20-1 with TRBJ1-5; possibly TRBD1 for D (6 bases). Deletions cut 3 bases from V and 5 bases from J, with 20 bases between. The CDR3 runs 16 residues. Germline V gene data show CDR1 as DFQATT and CDR2 as SNEGSKA (reference sequence). CDR3 protein: CSASRDRGGFDQPQHF. Here the CDR3 DNA reads TGCAGTGCTAGCCGAGATCGAGGGGGGTTCGATCAGCCCCAGCATTTT.

The gene calls are TRBV27 and TRBJ1-1; D perhaps matches TRBD1 (6 bases). The CDR3 is made up of 13 amino acids. With 6 bases removed from V and 6 bases from J, the gap between germline ends came to 14 bases. Germline loops: CDR1 MNHEY, CDR2 SMNVEV (reference sequence). CDR3 nucleotides: TGTGCCAGCAGGTTCGACAGGCTCTCTGAAGCTTTCTTT. It yields the protein CASRFDRLSEAFF.

The genes are TRBV6-5 and TRBJ1-1, with D hard to call. The CDR3 covers 14 residues. Germline V gene data show CDR1 as MNHEY and CDR2 as SVGAGI. Trimming took off 4 bases at V and 1 base at J, with 10 bases between the two ends. The CDR3 here is CASSSGVTNTEAFF. CDR3 nucleotide sequence: TGTGCCAGCAGTTCCGGGGTTACGAACACTGAAGCTTTCTTT.

This chain uses TRBV6-1 with TRBJ1-3; 10 nucleotides align to TRBD1. Unmatched junction bases numbered 10, after V lost 6 bases and J lost 8 bases. Germline V gives CDR1 MNHNS, CDR2 SASEGT. CDR3 size: 15 residues. The CDR3 region has the DNA TGTGCCAGCAGCGAAAGGACAGGGGGGAGATACACCATATATTTT. It is translated as CASSERTGGRYTIYF.

This chain connects TRBV21-1 to TRBJ1-2; the table's D call, TRBD1, was not checked against the DNA. TRBV21-1 counts as a pseudogene. CDR3 length: 15 amino acids. The CDR3 region has the DNA TGTGCCAGCAGCCTTAAGCGTCGGGGGCAGGATGGCTACACCTTC. Amino acid sequence: CASSLKRRGQDGYTF.